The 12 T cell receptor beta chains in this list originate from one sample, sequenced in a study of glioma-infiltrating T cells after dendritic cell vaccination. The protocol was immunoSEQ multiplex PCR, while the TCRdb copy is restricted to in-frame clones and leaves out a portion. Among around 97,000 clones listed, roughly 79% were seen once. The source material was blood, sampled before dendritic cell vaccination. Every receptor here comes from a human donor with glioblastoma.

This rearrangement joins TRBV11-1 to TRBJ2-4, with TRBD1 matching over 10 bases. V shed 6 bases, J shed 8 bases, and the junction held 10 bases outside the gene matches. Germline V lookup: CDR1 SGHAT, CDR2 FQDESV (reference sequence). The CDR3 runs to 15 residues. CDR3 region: CASSFPGQGSDIQYF. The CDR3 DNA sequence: TGTGCCAGCAGTTTCCCGGGACAGGGGTCAGACATTCAGTACTTC.

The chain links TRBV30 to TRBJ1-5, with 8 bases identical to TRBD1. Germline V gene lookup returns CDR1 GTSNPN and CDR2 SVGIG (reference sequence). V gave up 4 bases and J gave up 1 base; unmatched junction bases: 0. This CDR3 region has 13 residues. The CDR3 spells CAWNRGSNQPQHF. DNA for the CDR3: TGTGCCTGGAACAGGGGGAGCAATCAGCCCCAGCATTTT.

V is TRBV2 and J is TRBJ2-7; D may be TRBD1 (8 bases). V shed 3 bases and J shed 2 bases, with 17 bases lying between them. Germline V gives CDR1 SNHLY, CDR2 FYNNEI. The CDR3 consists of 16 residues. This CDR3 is CASSERGGQETYEQYF. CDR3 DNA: TGTGCCAGCAGTGAGAGGGGGGGACAGGAGACCTACGAGCAGTACTTC.

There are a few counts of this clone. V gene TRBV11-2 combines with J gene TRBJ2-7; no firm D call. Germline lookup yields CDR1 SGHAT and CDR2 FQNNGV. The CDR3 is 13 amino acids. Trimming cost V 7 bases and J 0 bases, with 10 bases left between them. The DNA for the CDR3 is TGTGCCAGCACCCTCCCAGGCTCCTACGAGCAGTACTTC. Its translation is CASTLPGSYEQYF.

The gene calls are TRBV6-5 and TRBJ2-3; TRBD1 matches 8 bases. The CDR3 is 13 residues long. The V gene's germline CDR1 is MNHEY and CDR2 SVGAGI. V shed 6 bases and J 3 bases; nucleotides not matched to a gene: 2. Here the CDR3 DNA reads TGTGCCAGCAGATACAGGGGGACAGATACGCAGTATTTT. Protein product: CASRYRGTDTQYF.

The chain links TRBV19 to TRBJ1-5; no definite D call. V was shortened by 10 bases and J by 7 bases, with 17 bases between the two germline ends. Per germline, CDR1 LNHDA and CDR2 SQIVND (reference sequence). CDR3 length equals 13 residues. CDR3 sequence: CATRGRWIQPQHF. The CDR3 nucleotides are TGTGCCACACGCGGGAGGTGGATACAGCCCCAGCATTTT.

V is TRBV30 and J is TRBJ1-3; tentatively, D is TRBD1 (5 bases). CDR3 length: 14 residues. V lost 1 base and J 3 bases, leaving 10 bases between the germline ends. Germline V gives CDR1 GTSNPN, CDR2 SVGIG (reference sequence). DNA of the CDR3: TGTGCCTGGAGTGGGGGGGTAGTTGGAAACACCATATATTTT. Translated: CAWSGGVVGNTIYF.

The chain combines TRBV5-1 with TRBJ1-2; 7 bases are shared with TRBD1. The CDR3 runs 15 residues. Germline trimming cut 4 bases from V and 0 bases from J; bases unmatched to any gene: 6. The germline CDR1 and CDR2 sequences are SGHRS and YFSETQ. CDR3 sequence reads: CASSTWGQTNYGYTF. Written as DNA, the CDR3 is TGCGCCAGCAGCACCTGGGGACAGACTAACTATGGCTACACCTTC.

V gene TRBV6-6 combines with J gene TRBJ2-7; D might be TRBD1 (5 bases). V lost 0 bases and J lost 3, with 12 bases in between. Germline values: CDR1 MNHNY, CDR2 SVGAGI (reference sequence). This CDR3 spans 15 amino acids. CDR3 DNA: TGTGCCAGCAGTTACTCCCCCAGGGTACACTACGAGCAGTACTTC. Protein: CASSYSPRVHYEQYF.

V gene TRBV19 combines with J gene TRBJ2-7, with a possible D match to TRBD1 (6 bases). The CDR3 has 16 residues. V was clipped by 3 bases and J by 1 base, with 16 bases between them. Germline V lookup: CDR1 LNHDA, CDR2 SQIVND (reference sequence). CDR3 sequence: CASSIEWPGASYEQYF. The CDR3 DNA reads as TGTGCCAGTAGTATTGAATGGCCAGGGGCTTCCTACGAGCAGTACTTC.

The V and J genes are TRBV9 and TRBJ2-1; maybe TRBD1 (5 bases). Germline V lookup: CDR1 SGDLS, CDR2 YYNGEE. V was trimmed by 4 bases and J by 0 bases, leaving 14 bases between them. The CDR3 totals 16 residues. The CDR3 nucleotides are TGTGCCAGCAGCATCAGCCGGACAAGCTCCTACAATGAGCAGTTCTTC. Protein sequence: CASSISRTSSYNEQFF. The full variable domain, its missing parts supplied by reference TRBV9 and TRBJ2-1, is DSGVTQTPKHLITATGQRVTLRCSPRSGDLSVYWYQQSLDQGLQFLIQYYNGEERAKGNILERFSAQQFPDLHSELNLSSLELGDSALYFCASSISRTSSYNEQFFGPGTRLTVL.

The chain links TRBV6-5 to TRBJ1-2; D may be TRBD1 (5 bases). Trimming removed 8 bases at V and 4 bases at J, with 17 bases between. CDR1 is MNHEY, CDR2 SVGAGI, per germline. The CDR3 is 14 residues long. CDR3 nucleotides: TGTGCCAGCGGAAAGCAGGGTACGGGCTATGGCTACACCTTC. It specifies CASGKQGTGYGYTF.